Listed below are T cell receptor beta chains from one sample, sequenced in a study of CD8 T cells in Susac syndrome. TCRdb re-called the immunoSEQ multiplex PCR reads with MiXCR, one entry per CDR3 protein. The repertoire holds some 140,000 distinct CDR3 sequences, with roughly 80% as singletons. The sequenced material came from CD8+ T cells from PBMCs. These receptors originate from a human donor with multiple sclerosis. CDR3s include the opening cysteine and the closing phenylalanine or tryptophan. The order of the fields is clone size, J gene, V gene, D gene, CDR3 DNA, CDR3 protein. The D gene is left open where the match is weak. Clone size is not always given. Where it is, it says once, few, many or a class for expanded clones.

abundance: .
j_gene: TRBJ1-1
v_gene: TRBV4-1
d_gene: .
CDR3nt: TGCGCCAGCAGCCAAGGTATCATGAACACTGAAGCTTTCTTT
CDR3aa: CASSQGIMNTEAFF

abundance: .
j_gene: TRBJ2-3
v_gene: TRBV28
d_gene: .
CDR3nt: TGTGCCAGCAGAGTCACCAGGGCGGGCACAGATACGCAGTATTTT
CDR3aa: CASRVTRAGTDTQYF

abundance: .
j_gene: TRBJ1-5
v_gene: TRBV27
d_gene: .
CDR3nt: TGTGCCAGCAGTCCCCGGGGAGATCATAGCAATCAGCCCCAGCATTTT
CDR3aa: CASSPRGDHSNQPQHF

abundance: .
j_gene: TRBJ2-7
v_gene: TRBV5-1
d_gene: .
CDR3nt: TGCGCCAGCAGCCACATTGGAGGGCGCTTCCCCTACGAGCAGTACTTC
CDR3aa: CASSHIGGRFPYEQYF

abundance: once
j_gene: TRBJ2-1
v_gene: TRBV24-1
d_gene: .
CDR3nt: TGTGCCACCAGTGACGAGCGGGGAGACAGGGAGCAGTTCTTC
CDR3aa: CATSDERGDREQFF

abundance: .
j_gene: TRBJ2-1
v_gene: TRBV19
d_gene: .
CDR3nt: TGTGCCAGTGCTGGGAGCGGAAGAACCTCCTACAATGAGCAGTTCTTC
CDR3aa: CASAGSGRTSYNEQFF

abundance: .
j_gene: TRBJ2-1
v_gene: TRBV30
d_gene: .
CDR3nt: TGTGCCTGGAGTCCTGGGGCCCGAAATGAGCAGTTCTTC
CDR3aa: CAWSPGARNEQFF

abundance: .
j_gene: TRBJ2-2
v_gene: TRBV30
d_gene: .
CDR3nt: TGTGCCTGGAGGGGCACCGGGGAGCTGTTTTTT
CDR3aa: CAWRGTGELFF

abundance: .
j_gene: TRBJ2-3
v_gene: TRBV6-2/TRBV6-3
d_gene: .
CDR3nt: TGTGCCAGCAGTTACGTCGTTAGCACAGATACGCAGTATTTT
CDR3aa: CASSYVVSTDTQYF

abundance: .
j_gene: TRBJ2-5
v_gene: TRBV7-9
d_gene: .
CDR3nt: TGTGCCAGCAGCTTATTGCTCCAAGAGACCCAGTACTTC
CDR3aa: CASSLLLQETQYF

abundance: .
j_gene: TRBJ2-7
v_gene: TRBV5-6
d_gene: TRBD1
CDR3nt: TGTGCCAGCAGCCGGCCGGGACAGCACCTCTACGAGCAGTACTTC
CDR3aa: CASSRPGQHLYEQYF

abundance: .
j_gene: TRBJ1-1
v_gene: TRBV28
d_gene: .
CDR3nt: TGTGCCAGCAGTCTAGGGACGGGACGGATGAACACTGAAGCTTTCTTT
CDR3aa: CASSLGTGRMNTEAFF

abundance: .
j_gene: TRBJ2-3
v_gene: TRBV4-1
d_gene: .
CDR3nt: TGCGCCAGCAGCCAAGAGCCCCCGAGCACAGATACGCAGTATTTT
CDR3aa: CASSQEPPSTDTQYF

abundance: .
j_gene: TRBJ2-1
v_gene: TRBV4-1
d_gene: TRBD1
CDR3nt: TGCGCCAGCAGCCAACTCCCGTCAGGGGGCCCCTACAATGAGCAGTTCTTC
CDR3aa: CASSQLPSGGPYNEQFF

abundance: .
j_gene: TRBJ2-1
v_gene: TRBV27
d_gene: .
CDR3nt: TGTGCCAGCAGTTTACGAGGGGGGGTCTACAATGAGCAGTTCTTC
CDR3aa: CASSLRGGVYNEQFF

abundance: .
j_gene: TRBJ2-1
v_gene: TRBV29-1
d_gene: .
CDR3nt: TGCAGCTTCCCTCTGGGAGCGGATGAGCAGTTCTTC
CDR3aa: CSFPLGADEQFF

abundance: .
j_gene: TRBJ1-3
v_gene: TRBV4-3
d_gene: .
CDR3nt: TGCGCCAGCAGCACTGACAGTCAGAGCTCTGGAAACACCATATATTTT
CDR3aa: CASSTDSQSSGNTIYF

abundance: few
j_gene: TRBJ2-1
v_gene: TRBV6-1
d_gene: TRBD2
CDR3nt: TGTGCCAGCAGTGAGAGGGACTATTACAATGAGCAGTTCTTC
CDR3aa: CASSERDYYNEQFF

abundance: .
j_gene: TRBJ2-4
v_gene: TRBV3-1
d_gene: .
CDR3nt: TGTGCCAGCAGCCAAGCGATAGCGGAAAACATTCAGTACTTC
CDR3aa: CASSQAIAENIQYF

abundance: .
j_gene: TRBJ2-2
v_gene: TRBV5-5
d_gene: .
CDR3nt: TGTGCCAGCAGCCCGGGCCAGGGATGGGACACCGGGGAGCTGTTTTTT
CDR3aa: CASSPGQGWDTGELFF

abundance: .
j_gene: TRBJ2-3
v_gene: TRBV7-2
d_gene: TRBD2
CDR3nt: TGTGCCAGCAGAGATGGACTAGCGACAGATACGCAGTATTTT
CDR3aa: CASRDGLATDTQYF

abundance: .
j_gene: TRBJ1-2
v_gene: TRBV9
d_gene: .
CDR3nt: TGTGCCAGCAGAGACGGACGCTTCTATGGCTACACCTTC
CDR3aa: CASRDGRFYGYTF

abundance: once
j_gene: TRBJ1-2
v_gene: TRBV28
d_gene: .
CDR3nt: TGTGCCAGCAGCCCGACGCGAAACTATGGCTACACCTTC
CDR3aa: CASSPTRNYGYTF

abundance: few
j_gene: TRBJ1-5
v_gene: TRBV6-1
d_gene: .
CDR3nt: TGTGCCAGCAGCGGCGTGGGAGGACAGCCCCAGCATTTT
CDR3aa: CASSGVGGQPQHF

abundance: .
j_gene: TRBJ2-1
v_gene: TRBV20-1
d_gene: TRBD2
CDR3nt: TGCAGTGCGTCGGGACTAGCGGGAGCTGGCGCTCGGTTCTTC
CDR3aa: CSASGLAGAGARFF

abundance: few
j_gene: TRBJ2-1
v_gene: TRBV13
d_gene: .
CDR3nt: TGTGCCAGCTCCGGTAATATCGGAAACAATGAGCAGTTCTTC
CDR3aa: CASSGNIGNNEQFF

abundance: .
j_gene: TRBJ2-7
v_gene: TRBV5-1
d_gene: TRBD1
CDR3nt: TGCGCCAGCTCGACAGGGAACTACGAGCAGTACTTC
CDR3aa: CASSTGNYEQYF

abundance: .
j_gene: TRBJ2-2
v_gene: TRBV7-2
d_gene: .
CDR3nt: TGTGCCAGCAGCTTAGTTTACATAATCAGGGAGAACACCGGGGAGCTGTTTTTT
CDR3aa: CASSLVYIIRENTGELFF

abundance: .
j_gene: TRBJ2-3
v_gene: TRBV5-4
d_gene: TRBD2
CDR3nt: TGTGCCAGCAGCTTGCTGTCTAGCGGGAGAGATACGCAGTATTTT
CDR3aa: CASSLLSSGRDTQYF

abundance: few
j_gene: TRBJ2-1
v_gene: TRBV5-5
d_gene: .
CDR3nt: TGTGCCAGCAGCGTGGGACGGTACAATGAGCAGTTCTTC
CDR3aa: CASSVGRYNEQFF

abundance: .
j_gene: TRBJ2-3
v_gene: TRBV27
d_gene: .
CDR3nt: TGTGCCAGCAGCCCTACCGTAAGCACAGATACGCAGTATTTT
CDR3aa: CASSPTVSTDTQYF

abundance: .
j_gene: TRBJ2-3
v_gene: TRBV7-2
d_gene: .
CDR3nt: TGTGCCAGCAGCTGGGGCAACACAGATACGCAGTATTTT
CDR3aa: CASSWGNTDTQYF

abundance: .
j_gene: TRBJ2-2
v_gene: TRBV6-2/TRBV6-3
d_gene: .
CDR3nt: TGTGCCAGCAGTTACTACGGAGTTCTCGGGGAGCTGTTTTTT
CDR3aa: CASSYYGVLGELFF

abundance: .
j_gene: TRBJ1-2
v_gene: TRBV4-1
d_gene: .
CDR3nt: TGCGCCAGCAGCCAAGTTCTGGTACAGGAGGATGGCTACACCTTC
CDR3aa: CASSQVLVQEDGYTF

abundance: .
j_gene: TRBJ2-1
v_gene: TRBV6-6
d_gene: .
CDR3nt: TGTGCCAGCAGTTACTCGAGTACAGAGCAGTTCTTC
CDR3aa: CASSYSSTEQFF

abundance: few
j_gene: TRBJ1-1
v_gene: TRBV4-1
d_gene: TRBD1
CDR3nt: TGCGCCAGCAGCGTACGGGACAGGGGGGAAGGTTTCTTT
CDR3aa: CASSVRDRGEGFF

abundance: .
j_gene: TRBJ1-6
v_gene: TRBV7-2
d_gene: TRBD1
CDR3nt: TGTGCCAGCAGCCTAAACTGGCAGGGGGGGTCGCCCCTCCACTTT
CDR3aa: CASSLNWQGGSPLHF

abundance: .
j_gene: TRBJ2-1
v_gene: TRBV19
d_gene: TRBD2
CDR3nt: TGTGCCAGTAGTATAGGGGGGGGAGCTAGCGGGAGAGATGAGCAGTTCTTC
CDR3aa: CASSIGGGASGRDEQFF

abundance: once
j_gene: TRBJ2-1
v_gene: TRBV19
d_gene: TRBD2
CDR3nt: TGTGCCAGTAGTCAGGGGACTAGCGGGAGTAGTGAGCAGTTCTTC
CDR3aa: CASSQGTSGSSEQFF

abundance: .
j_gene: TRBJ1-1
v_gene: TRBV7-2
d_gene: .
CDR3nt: TGTGCCAGCAGGATGAACACTGAAGCTTTCTTT
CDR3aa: CASRMNTEAFF

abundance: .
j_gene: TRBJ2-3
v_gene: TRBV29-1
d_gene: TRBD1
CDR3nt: TGCAGCGTTGATGGGATGCGGACAGGGGGATTCACAGATACGCAGTATTTT
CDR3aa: CSVDGMRTGGFTDTQYF

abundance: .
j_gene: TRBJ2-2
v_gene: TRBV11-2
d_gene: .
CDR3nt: TGTGCCAGCAGCCCAGTGGTAGTCACCGGGGAGCTGTTTTTT
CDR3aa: CASSPVVVTGELFF

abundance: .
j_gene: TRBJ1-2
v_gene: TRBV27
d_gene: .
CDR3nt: TGTGCCAGCAGTTTATCGAGCTTCGGGGCCATGGGTGGCTACACCTTC
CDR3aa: CASSLSSFGAMGGYTF

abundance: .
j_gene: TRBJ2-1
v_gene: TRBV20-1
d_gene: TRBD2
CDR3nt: TGCAGTGTACTAGCGGGGGGGCCCTATGAGCAGTTCTTC
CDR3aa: CSVLAGGPYEQFF

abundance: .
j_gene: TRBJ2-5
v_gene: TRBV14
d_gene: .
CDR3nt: TGTGCCAGCAGCCAAGATCGGACCGGATGGGAGACCCAGTACTTC
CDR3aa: CASSQDRTGWETQYF

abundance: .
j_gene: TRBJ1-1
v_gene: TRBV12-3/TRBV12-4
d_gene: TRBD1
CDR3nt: TGTGCCAGCAGTTTCCGGGACAGCGAGAACACTGAAGCTTTCTTT
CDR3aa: CASSFRDSENTEAFF

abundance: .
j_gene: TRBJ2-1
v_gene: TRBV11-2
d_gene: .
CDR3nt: TGTGCCAGCAGCTGGTTCGCCGGGAACTCCTACAATGAGCAGTTCTTC
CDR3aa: CASSWFAGNSYNEQFF

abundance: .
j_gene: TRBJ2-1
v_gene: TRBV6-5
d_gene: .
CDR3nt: TGTGCCAGCAGTTACCTATCAAGCTCCTACAATGAGCAGTTCTTC
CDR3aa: CASSYLSSSYNEQFF

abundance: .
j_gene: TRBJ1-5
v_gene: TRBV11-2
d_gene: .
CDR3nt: TGTGCCAGCAGCTTAGACGGTTTGGGTCGCAATCAGCCCCAGCATTTT
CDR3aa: CASSLDGLGRNQPQHF

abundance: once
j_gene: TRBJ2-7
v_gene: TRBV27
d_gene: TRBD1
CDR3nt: TGTGCCAGCAGTTTGGACAGGTACTACGAGCAGTACTTC
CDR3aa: CASSLDRYYEQYF

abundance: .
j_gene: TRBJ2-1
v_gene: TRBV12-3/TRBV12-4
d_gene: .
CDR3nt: TGTGCCAGCAGTTTAAGGCCGGTAAGCTCCTACAATGAGCAGTTCTTC
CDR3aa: CASSLRPVSSYNEQFF

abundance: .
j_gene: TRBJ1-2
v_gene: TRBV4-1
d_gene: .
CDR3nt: TGCGCCAGCAGCCAAACTAGGACAGATTTCTTCTATGGCTACACCTTC
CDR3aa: CASSQTRTDFFYGYTF

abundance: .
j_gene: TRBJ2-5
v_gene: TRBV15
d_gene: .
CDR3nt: TGTGCCACCAGCGGCGGTTACCAAGAGACCCAGTACTTC
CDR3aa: CATSGGYQETQYF

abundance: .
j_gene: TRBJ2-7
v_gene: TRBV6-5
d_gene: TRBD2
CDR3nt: TGTGCCAACAGTCTAAGCGGGGGGAACTCCTACGAGCAGTACTTC
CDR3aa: CANSLSGGNSYEQYF

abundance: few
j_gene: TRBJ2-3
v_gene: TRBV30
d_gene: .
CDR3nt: TGTGCCTGGAGTGCGATCCTCTACACAGATACGCAGTATTTT
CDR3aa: CAWSAILYTDTQYF

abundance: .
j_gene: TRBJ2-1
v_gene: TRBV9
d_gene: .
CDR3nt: TGTGCCAGCAGCCCCAATTTCGACAATGAGCAGTTCTTC
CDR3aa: CASSPNFDNEQFF

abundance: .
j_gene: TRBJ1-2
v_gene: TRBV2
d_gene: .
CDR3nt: TGTGCCAGCAGTGACGGGCCGCGCTATGGCTACACCTTC
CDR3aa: CASSDGPRYGYTF

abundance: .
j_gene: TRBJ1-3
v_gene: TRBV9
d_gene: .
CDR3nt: TGTGCCAGCAGCGACCGAGGGAACACCATATATTTT
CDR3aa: CASSDRGNTIYF

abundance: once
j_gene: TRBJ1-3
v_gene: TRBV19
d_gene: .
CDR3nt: TGTGCCAGTAGTATAGGGGCGGACACCATATATTTT
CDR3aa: CASSIGADTIYF

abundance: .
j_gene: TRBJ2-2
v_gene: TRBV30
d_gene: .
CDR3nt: TGTGCCTGGAGTTGGAGTACGAACACCGGGGAGCTGTTTTTT
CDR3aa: CAWSWSTNTGELFF